Shown below are 25 T cell receptor beta chains from a single sample sequenced in a study of T cells in localized non-small cell lung cancer. TCRdb keeps only in-frame clones here, not all; method: immunoSEQ multiplex PCR. The sample holds about 17,000 clones, about 83% seen once. Sequenced material: peripheral blood, taken before any cancer treatment. The receptors derive from a male donor older than 55 with stage III lung adenocarcinoma.

This sequence joins TRBV6-5 and TRBJ1-2; 11 nucleotides match TRBD1. The CDR3 runs 14 residues. The ends lost 5 bases at V and 8 bases at J; junction bases unmatched: 7. Germline-derived CDR1 and CDR2 are MNHEY and SVGAGI. The CDR3 coding sequence is TGTGCCAGCAGTGACGGACAGGGGGCTTGGGGCTACACCTTC. It specifies CASSDGQGAWGYTF.

V usage is TRBV6-1 and J usage is TRBJ2-7; 11 positions agree with TRBD1. This CDR3 is 15 amino acids long. The V gene end was trimmed by 2 bases and the J gene end by 3 bases; junction bases not matched to a gene: 3. Germline values: CDR1 MNHNS, CDR2 SASEGT. Here the CDR3 reads CASSERGTGGYEQYF. The CDR3 region has the DNA TGTGCCAGCAGTGAAAGAGGGACAGGGGGCTACGAGCAGTACTTC.

The rearrangement links TRBV9 to TRBJ2-1; a weak D match, TRBD2 (5 bases). Trimming took off 0 bases at V and 10 bases at J, with 11 bases between the two ends. The CDR3 loop spans 13 amino acids. Germline V gene sequence: CDR1 SGDLS, CDR2 YYNGEE. The CDR3 sequence is CASSVANRGEQFF. Here the CDR3 DNA reads TGTGCCAGCAGCGTAGCTAACAGAGGGGAGCAGTTCTTC.

The chain carries TRBV27 and TRBJ2-2; D may be TRBD2 (6 bases). Germline CDR1 reads MNHEY; CDR2 reads SMNVEV (reference sequence). The length of the CDR3 is 15 residues. V shed 4 bases and J shed 5 bases, with 14 bases lying between them. Written as DNA, the CDR3 is TGTGCCAGCAGTTGGGACTTCCGAGGAACCGGGGAGCTGTTTTTT. Translating gives CASSWDFRGTGELFF.

The chain recombines TRBV27 with TRBJ1-5, with D possibly TRBD1 on 6 matching bases. Germline CDR1 MNHEY, CDR2 SMNVEV (reference sequence). Trimming took off 8 bases at V and 0 bases at J, with 11 bases between the two ends. This CDR3 has 14 residues. CDR3 sequence (DNA): TGTGCCAGCGGACACAGGGATAGCAATCAGCCCCAGCATTTT. Protein product: CASGHRDSNQPQHF.

The chain joins TRBV29-1 to TRBJ2-6; weak D call: TRBD1 (5 bases). CDR1 is SQVTM and CDR2 is ANQGSEA in the germline V gene. The V and J ends lost 3 bases and 0 bases respectively, with 15 bases between them. The CDR3 contains 17 residues. CDR3 nucleotides: TGCAGCGTTGAGAGCCGCCGTAGGGGCTCTGGGGCCAACGTCCTGACTTTC. Its translation is CSVESRRRGSGANVLTF.

The chain carries TRBV4-1 and TRBJ1-2, with D possibly TRBD1 on 6 matching bases. The germline V gene has CDR1 MGHRA and CDR2 YSYEKL. There are 13 residues in the CDR3. V lost 1 base, J lost 5 bases, and 8 bases lay in between. The DNA of the CDR3 is TGCGCCAGCAGCCAAGCAGGGGATTATGGCTACACCTTC. Translation gives CASSQAGDYGYTF.

The chain is built from TRBV18 and TRBJ2-1; 8 bases are shared with TRBD1. With 0 bases clipped from V and 4 bases from J, the junction kept 11 bases outside the gene matches. This CDR3 comprises 18 residues. From germline, CDR1 is KGHSH and CDR2 LQKENI. CDR3 sequence (DNA): TGTGCCAGCTCACCACCATATAGGACAGGGCGAGAATACAATGAGCAGTTCTTC. It is translated as CASSPPYRTGREYNEQFF.

The V call is TRBV7-9, the J call TRBJ2-7; D is perhaps TRBD1 or TRBD2 (6 bases each). The CDR3 has 14 amino acids. From germline, CDR1 is SEHNR and CDR2 FQNEAQ (reference sequence). V was cut by 3 bases and J by 5 bases, with 14 bases left in between. The CDR3 loop is CASSLGGRGHEQYF. The CDR3 DNA reads TGTGCCAGCAGCTTGGGGGGCAGGGGACACGAGCAGTACTTC.

This clone was detected a few times. The chain has TRBV6-5 and TRBJ1-6; D is undetermined. CDR3 length equals 12 residues. The germline CDR1 and CDR2 sequences are MNHEY and SVGAGI. V lost 6 bases, J lost 7 bases, and 7 bases lay in between. The CDR3 protein is CASRQSNSPLHF. CDR3 sequence (DNA): TGTGCCAGCAGACAGAGCAATTCACCCCTCCACTTT.

By its share, this clone is medium-sized. This chain joins TRBV5-7 and TRBJ1-2, with 9 bases identical to TRBD1. TRBV5-7 counts as an open reading frame of uncertain function. Trimming took 2 bases from V and 3 from J; bases not matched to a gene: 2. The CDR3 runs 14 residues. The CDR3 nucleotides read TGTGCCAGCAGCTTACAGGGGGCGCACTATGGCTACACCTTC. Translated: CASSLQGAHYGYTF.

The genes are TRBV6-5 and TRBJ2-3; no firm D call. Trimming removed 0 bases at V and 0 bases at J, with 4 bases between. The CDR3 runs 14 residues. Germline V lookup: CDR1 MNHEY, CDR2 SVGAGI. CDR3 DNA: TGTGCCAGCAGTTACTCCACTAGCACAGATACGCAGTATTTT. Translated, it gives CASSYSTSTDTQYF.

This chain connects TRBV29-1 to TRBJ1-1; D may be TRBD1 (5 bases). V gave up 3 bases and J gave up 6 bases, with 14 bases separating them. Germline values: CDR1 SQVTM, CDR2 ANQGSEA. This CDR3 region has 13 residues. CDR3 amino acids: CSVDGGAVSEAFF. As DNA, the CDR3 is TGCAGCGTTGACGGCGGGGCTGTCTCTGAAGCTTTCTTT.

The chain joins TRBV30 to TRBJ1-2; D may be TRBD1 (5 bases). Trimming shortened V by 5 bases and J by 8 bases, and 12 bases separated the two germline ends. Looked up from germline, CDR1 is GTSNPN and CDR2 is SVGIG (reference sequence). The CDR3 length is 11 residues. CDR3 in amino acids: CAWARVLGYTF. The CDR3 nucleotides read TGTGCCTGGGCCAGGGTTCTCGGCTACACCTTC.

The chain is built from TRBV10-3 and TRBJ1-5, with 12 bases that match TRBD1. Germline lookup yields CDR1 ENHRY and CDR2 SYGVKD. With 9 bases clipped from V and 8 bases from J, the junction kept 8 bases outside the gene matches. There are 14 residues in the CDR3. The CDR3 bases are TGTGCCATAGGGGACAGGGGGCAGAGTGAGCCCCAGCATTTT. This gives the protein CAIGDRGQSEPQHF.

This rearrangement joins TRBV2 to TRBJ1-5, with 7 bases matching TRBD1. V lost 5 bases to trimming and J lost 4 bases; unmatched junction nucleotides: 11. Per the germline V gene, CDR1 is SNHLY and CDR2 is FYNNEI. This CDR3 region has 16 residues. The CDR3 loop is CASSRQGSVPNQPQHF. The CDR3 DNA reads TGTGCCAGCAGTAGACAGGGCTCTGTGCCTAATCAGCCCCAGCATTTT. Full variable domain (remainder filled in from reference TRBV2 and TRBJ1-5): EPEVTQTPSHQVTQMGQEVILRCVPISNHLYFYWYRQILGQKVEFLVSFYNNEISEKSEIFDDQFSVERPDGSNFTLKIRSTKLEDSAMYFCASSRQGSVPNQPQHFGDGTRLSIL.

The chain combines TRBV28 with TRBJ2-3, with D hard to call. Germline CDR1 MDHEN, CDR2 SYDVKM. Trimming took off 8 bases at V and 2 bases at J, with 8 bases between the two ends. The CDR3 is 12 residues long. CDR3 bases: TGTGCCAGCTCGGCCTACACAGATACGCAGTATTTT. This codes for CASSAYTDTQYF. Filled out from reference TRBV28 and TRBJ2-3, the complete variable domain reads DVKVTQSSRYLVKRTGEKVFLECVQDMDHENMFWYRQDPGLGLRLIYFSYDVKMKEKGDIPEGYSVSREKKERFSLILESASTNQTSMYLCASSAYTDTQYFGPGTRLTVL.

This clone was recorded a few times. This sequence joins TRBV2 and TRBJ1-6; 7 bases match TRBD1. This CDR3 is built from 15 residues. The junction had 12 bases not matched to a gene; V was cut back by 6 bases and J by 10 bases. The germline V gene has CDR1 SNHLY and CDR2 FYNNEI. The CDR3 nucleotides read TGTGCCAGCAGAGACTACCGGGACAGAGGATCACCCCTCCACTTT. This sequence encodes CASRDYRDRGSPLHF.

The V and J genes are TRBV5-6 and TRBJ1-2; 7 nucleotides line up with TRBD1. Looked up from germline, CDR1 is SGHDT and CDR2 is YYEEEE. This CDR3 has 14 amino acids. After removal of 5 bases from V and 4 bases from J, the junction contained 8 bases not matched to a gene. The DNA of the CDR3 is TGTGCCAGCAGTCAGCCGGGACAGATCTATGGCTACACCTTC. Its protein is CASSQPGQIYGYTF.

CDR3 in amino acids: CASSTDPGTHYGYTF. CDR3 in DNA: TGCGCCAGCAGCACCGACCCCGGGACCCACTATGGCTACACCTTC. The chain is built from TRBV5-1 and TRBJ1-2, with a weak D call TRBD1 (5 bases). Germline-derived CDR1 and CDR2 are SGHRS and YFSETQ. This CDR3 is built from 15 residues. V was cut by 4 bases and J by 3 bases, with 16 bases left in between.

The gene calls are TRBV11-2 and TRBJ2-5; perhaps TRBD2 as D (7 bases). From germline, CDR1 is SGHAT and CDR2 FQNNGV. The CDR3 runs 16 residues. Deletions cut 7 bases from V and 0 bases from J, with 18 bases between. The CDR3 DNA sequence: TGTGCCAGCACAAAAAGGGGCGGGGGCAACCAAGAGACCCAGTACTTC. This encodes CASTKRGGGNQETQYF.

The V and J genes are TRBV29-1 and TRBJ1-4; D is unclear. Between the trimmed V and J ends, which lost 1 base and 5 bases, there was a span of 11 bases. CDR3 length: 14 amino acids. The germline gives CDR1 SQVTM, CDR2 ANQGSEA. The CDR3 DNA is TGCAGCGTTGAAGGGGGAGCAGGAAATGAAAAACTGTTTTTT. Translated: CSVEGGAGNEKLFF. The variable domain in full, completed from reference TRBV29-1 and TRBJ1-4, reads SAVISQKPSRDICQRGTSLTIQCQVDSQVTMMFWYRQQPGQSLTLIATANQGSEATYESGFVIDKFPISRPNLTFSTLTVSNMSPEDSSIYLCSVEGGAGNEKLFFGSGTQLSVL.

This chain links TRBV5-5 with TRBJ1-1, with 11 bases aligning to TRBD1. Germline trimming cut 7 bases from V and 2 bases from J; bases unmatched to any gene: 10. The length of the CDR3 is 16 residues. The germline V gene has CDR1 SGHKS and CDR2 YYEKEE (reference sequence). This CDR3 is CASLHRDRGGNTEAFF. The CDR3 nucleotides are TGTGCCAGCCTTCACCGGGACAGGGGGGGAAACACTGAAGCTTTCTTT.

Of note for this clone: One end of the junction varies from germline; a read error may be responsible. The chain is built from TRBV18 and TRBJ1-2; D possibly corresponds to TRBD1 (6 bases). The CDR3 loop spans 17 amino acids. Germline V CDR1 and CDR2: KGHSH, LQKENI. The CDR3 loop reads CASSPSRRQGLDYGYTF. The CDR3 DNA follows: TGTGCCAGCTCACCAAGTAGAAGGCAGGGGTTAGACTACGGCTACACCTTC.

This sequence joins TRBV15 and TRBJ1-5; possible D gene TRBD1, 5 bases. The CDR3 extends over 15 amino acids. Trimming took 3 bases from V and 2 from J, leaving 11 bases between them. Germline loops: CDR1 LNHNV, CDR2 YYDKDF (reference sequence). The CDR3 DNA follows: TGTGCCACCAGCAGGGAAGTAGGGGGCAATCAGCCCCAGCATTTT. The encoded protein is CATSREVGGNQPQHF.